These T cell receptor beta chains were read from a single sample in a study of monozygotic twins with cystic fibrosis. Libraries were prepared by immunoSEQ multiplex PCR; TCRdb keeps only in-frame clonotypes and omits some of them. Of about 20,000 clones in the sample, less than 95% are singletons; the top ten hold 1.6%. Sequenced input: blood. The receptors were sampled from a girl aged 2 to 10 with cystic fibrosis. Both conserved end residues are part of each CDR3. The order of the fields is CDR3 protein, CDR3 DNA, V gene, D gene, clone size, J gene. A D gene is named only where the DNA matches it firmly. The size field is filled for only some rows; it gives once, few, many or a size class.

CSVGQGSSYEQYF,TGCAGCGTTGGACAGGGTAGCTCCTACGAGCAGTACTTC,TRBV29-1,TRBD1,NA,TRBJ2-7
CASSSGRQGAGEQYF,TGTGCCAGCAGCTCCGGTCGGCAGGGGGCAGGCGAGCAGTACTTC,TRBV7-9,TRBD1,NA,TRBJ2-7
CASSEVGQVVEQFF,TGTGCCAGCAGTGAAGTTGGACAGGTAGTTGAGCAGTTCTTC,TRBV6-1,TRBD1,once,TRBJ2-1
CASSQMRRGNTEAFF,TGTGCCAGCAGTCAAATGAGACGGGGGAACACTGAAGCTTTCTTT,TRBV11-2,NA,few,TRBJ1-1
CASSGTATNTGELFF,TGTGCCAGCAGCGGCACAGCTACGAACACCGGGGAGCTGTTTTTT,TRBV7-2,NA,NA,TRBJ2-2
CASSLGPRRREDGYTF,TGTGCCAGCAGCTTAGGGCCCCGGAGGAGGGAGGATGGCTACACCTTC,TRBV11-2,NA,NA,TRBJ1-2
CSGQTGAWNEQFF,TGCAGCGGGCAGACAGGAGCCTGGAATGAGCAGTTCTTC,TRBV29-1,NA,NA,TRBJ2-1
CASSFGGDEQETQYF,TGTGCCAGCAGCTTTGGGGGGGACGAACAAGAGACCCAGTACTTC,TRBV11-2,TRBD2,NA,TRBJ2-5
CASSLEGNGTEAFF,TGTGCCAGCAGCTTGGAGGGCAACGGAACTGAAGCTTTCTTT,TRBV5-6,NA,NA,TRBJ1-1
CASTHREGMNTEAFF,TGTGCCAGTACCCACAGGGAGGGAATGAACACTGAAGCTTTCTTT,TRBV19,NA,few,TRBJ1-1
CASTSTEDTPQHF,TGTGCCAGTACTTCGACAGAGGACACGCCCCAGCATTTT,TRBV19,NA,NA,TRBJ1-5